What follows are 20 T cell receptor beta chains derived from one specimen sequenced in a study of T cell responses to AZD1222 COVID-19 vaccine. Generated by immunoSEQ multiplex PCR, the TCRdb table keeps only in-frame clones and is missing some. The sample holds about 140,000 clones. Sequenced input: peripheral blood. The origin of the receptors is an adult in good health.

Written as DNA, the CDR3 is TGTGCCAGCAGAATCGGGGGGGGCCCAGATACGCAGTATTTT. Its protein is CASRIGGGPDTQYF. V is TRBV6-5 and J is TRBJ2-3, with 8 bases that match TRBD2. V lost 6 bases and J lost 4; bases outside the gene matches: 6. The CDR3 runs 14 residues. From germline, CDR1 is MNHEY and CDR2 SVGAGI.

This sequence joins TRBV6-5 and TRBJ2-4; 9 bases align to TRBD1. There are 13 residues in the CDR3. After removal of 7 bases from V and 4 bases from J, the junction contained 2 bases not matched to a gene. Germline assignment: CDR1 MNHEY and CDR2 SVGAGI. The CDR3 nucleotides read TGTGCCAGCATCGGGACAGGGAAAAACATTCAGTACTTC. It encodes CASIGTGKNIQYF.

V gene TRBV5-1 combines with J gene TRBJ1-4, with 7 bases matching TRBD1. From germline, CDR1 is SGHRS and CDR2 YFSETQ. After removal of 9 bases from V and 3 bases from J, the junction contained 8 bases not matched to a gene. The CDR3 covers 14 residues. In nucleotides, the CDR3 is TGCGCCACCTCAACAGGGGCCTCTAATGAAAAACTGTTTTTT. Protein sequence: CATSTGASNEKLFF.

The gene calls are TRBV20-1 and TRBJ1-1; D is unclear. The CDR3 extends over 10 amino acids. Germline CDR1 DFQATT, CDR2 SNEGSKA (reference sequence). Trimming pared 3 bases from V and 7 bases from J, leaving 6 bases between. The CDR3 nucleotides read TGCAGTGCTAGGAAACTTGAAGCTTTCTTT. Translated: CSARKLEAFF.

This chain uses TRBV13 with TRBJ2-3; no reliable D call. Trimming left V 7 bases short and J 1 base short, with 18 bases between. Germline V lookup: CDR1 PRHDT, CDR2 FYEKMQ (reference sequence). CDR3 length equals 16 residues. The CDR3 spells CASNQRNLGGTDTQYF. The CDR3 nucleotides read TGTGCCAGCAACCAACGAAACCTTGGGGGCACAGATACGCAGTATTTT.

DNA of the CDR3: TGTGCCAGCAGTGAAGGCCAGGGGGGAGCTAACTATGGCTACACCTTC. Its protein is CASSEGQGGANYGYTF. The chain has TRBV6-1 and TRBJ1-2; 7 bases align to TRBD1. Germline values: CDR1 MNHNS, CDR2 SASEGT. The CDR3 extends over 16 amino acids. The J segment lost 0 bases and the V segment lost 1 base, leaving 5 bases of the junction unmatched.

V is TRBV29-1 and J is TRBJ1-1; D possibly corresponds to TRBD1 (5 bases). V lost 0 bases to trimming and J lost 0 bases, with 17 bases between them. This CDR3 is 17 amino acids long. Germline CDR1 and CDR2: SQVTM and ANQGSEA. CDR3 nucleotide sequence: TGCAGCGTTGAAGATCAAAGGGGCGATGTGATGAACACTGAAGCTTTCTTT. Translated, it gives CSVEDQRGDVMNTEAFF. Using reference TRBV29-1 and TRBJ1-1 for the parts outside the CDR3, the full variable domain is SAVISQKPSRDICQRGTSLTIQCQVDSQVTMMFWYRQQPGQSLTLIATANQGSEATYESGFVIDKFPISRPNLTFSTLTVSNMSPEDSSIYLCSVEDQRGDVMNTEAFFGQGTRLTVV.

The chain has TRBV21-1 and TRBJ1-2; TRBD1 is the table's D call and was not checked against the DNA. TRBV21-1 is deemed a pseudogene. The CDR3 extends over 13 amino acids. This chain's CDR3 is CASSTRGPYGYTF. The CDR3 DNA sequence: TGTGCCAGCAGCACGAGGGGGCCCTATGGCTACACCTTC.

This chain links TRBV7-8 with TRBJ1-6, with D possibly matching TRBD1 (6 bases). Germline CDR1 reads SGHVS; CDR2 reads FQNEAQ. The CDR3 runs 15 residues. Trimming removed 0 bases from V and 7 bases from J, with 10 bases in between. In DNA form, the CDR3 reads TGTGCCAGCAGCTTAGCGTCAGGGGTCAATTCACCCCTCCACTTT. It codes for CASSLASGVNSPLHF.

The chain carries TRBV7-2 and TRBJ1-2; D gene unclear. V dropped 8 bases and J dropped 1 base, with 8 bases sitting between them. This CDR3 is 12 amino acids long. CDR1 is SGHTA and CDR2 is FQGNSA in the germline V gene. CDR3 DNA sequence: TGTGCCAGCGCCAGGATTAACTATGGCTACACCTTC. It translates to CASARINYGYTF.

The chain joins TRBV18 to TRBJ2-1; D not resolved. Germline CDR1 KGHSH, CDR2 LQKENI. V was cut by 2 bases and J by 8 bases, with 16 bases left in between. The CDR3 totals 15 residues. CDR3 sequence (DNA): TGTGCCAGCTCACCAATGGCAGGAATGATCGATGAGCAGTTCTTC. It translates to CASSPMAGMIDEQFF.

The chain employs TRBV6-5 and TRBJ2-7; D perhaps matches TRBD1 (6 bases). CDR3 length equals 14 residues. The germline gives CDR1 MNHEY, CDR2 SVGAGI. V was pared by 2 bases and J by 6 bases, with 14 bases between. The CDR3 DNA reads as TGTGCCAGCAGTTACCGAGGTCAGGGGTCCGAGCAGTACTTC. This codes for CASSYRGQGSEQYF.

This chain connects TRBV7-2 to TRBJ1-3; D is unresolved. CDR1 SGHTA and CDR2 FQGNSA come from the germline V gene. This CDR3 contains 15 residues. The ends were cut back, 5 bases at V and 4 bases at J, with 15 bases in the middle. The CDR3 nucleotides are TGTGCCAGCAGCCCCGTCGCCCTTTACGGAAACACCATATATTTT. Its protein product is CASSPVALYGNTIYF.

The gene calls are TRBV28 and TRBJ1-4; tentatively, D is TRBD1 (5 bases). In germline, CDR1 is MDHEN, CDR2 SYDVKM. Trimming stripped 5 bases from V and 0 bases from J, with 16 bases between. The CDR3 extends over 17 amino acids. The CDR3 nucleotides are TGTGCCAGCAGTGGGTTGGCGGGGCAAGCAACTAATGAAAAACTGTTTTTT. Translation gives CASSGLAGQATNEKLFF.

The chain carries TRBV19 and TRBJ1-5; 7 bases align to TRBD1. V dropped 5 bases and J dropped 4; count of bases not matched to a gene: 8. CDR1 and CDR2 (germline): LNHDA, SQIVND (reference sequence). The CDR3 covers 15 residues. This chain's CDR3 is CASSYLQGQNQPQHF. The DNA for the CDR3 is TGTGCCAGTAGTTACCTACAGGGGCAAAATCAGCCCCAGCATTTT.

DNA for the CDR3: TGTGCCAGCAGACCTGGACTAGCGGGGGCCTACGAGCAGTACTTC. It codes for CASRPGLAGAYEQYF. The chain carries TRBV28 and TRBJ2-7; 13 bases agree with TRBD2. Germline CDR1 reads MDHEN; CDR2 reads SYDVKM. After removal of 6 bases from V and 2 bases from J, the junction contained 4 bases not matched to a gene. The length of the CDR3 is 15 residues.

The rearrangement uses TRBV19 and TRBJ1-5, with TRBD1 identical over 12 bases. The germline V gene encodes CDR1 LNHDA and CDR2 SQIVND (reference sequence). The trim removed 5 bases at V and 6 bases at J, leaving 2 bases unmatched. This CDR3 has 14 residues. CDR3 coding DNA: TGTGCCAGTAGTGGGACAGGGGGCAGTCAGCCCCAGCATTTT. Encoded protein: CASSGTGGSQPQHF.

V is TRBV11-2 and J is TRBJ1-6; 7 bases agree with TRBD1. Germline values: CDR1 SGHAT, CDR2 FQNNGV. This CDR3 region has 15 residues. The ends lost 4 bases at V and 10 bases at J; junction bases unmatched: 10. The CDR3 loop is CASSSTQGRDSPLHF. CDR3 nucleotide sequence: TGTGCCAGCAGCTCAACACAGGGGCGAGACTCACCCCTCCACTTT.

The gene calls are TRBV6-6 and TRBJ1-5; 7 bases are a match to TRBD1. This CDR3 spans 14 amino acids. The junction had 6 bases not matched to a gene; V was cut back by 2 bases and J by 8 bases. In germline, CDR1 is MNHNY, CDR2 SVGAGI (reference sequence). The CDR3 loop reads CASSYDREIEPQHF. The CDR3 DNA sequence: TGTGCCAGCAGTTACGACAGGGAGATCGAGCCCCAGCATTTT.

V usage is TRBV7-2 and J usage is TRBJ1-1; the D gene is possibly TRBD1 (5 bases). The CDR3 spans 17 residues. Germline V gives CDR1 SGHTA, CDR2 FQGNSA. V lost 5 bases to trimming and J lost 9 bases, with 28 bases between them. The CDR3 DNA sequence: TGTGCCAGCAGCCCAGAGGGCGGGACCCCACGAGGTTCCCAAGCTTTCTTT. Translation: CASSPEGGTPRGSQAFF. Drawing the rest from reference TRBV7-2 and TRBJ1-1, the complete variable domain is GAGVSQSPSNKVTEKGKDVELRCDPISGHTALYWYRQSLGQGLEFLIYFQGNSAPDKSGLPSDRFSAERTGGSVSTLTIQRTQQEDSAVYLCASSPEGGTPRGSQAFFGQGTRLTVV.